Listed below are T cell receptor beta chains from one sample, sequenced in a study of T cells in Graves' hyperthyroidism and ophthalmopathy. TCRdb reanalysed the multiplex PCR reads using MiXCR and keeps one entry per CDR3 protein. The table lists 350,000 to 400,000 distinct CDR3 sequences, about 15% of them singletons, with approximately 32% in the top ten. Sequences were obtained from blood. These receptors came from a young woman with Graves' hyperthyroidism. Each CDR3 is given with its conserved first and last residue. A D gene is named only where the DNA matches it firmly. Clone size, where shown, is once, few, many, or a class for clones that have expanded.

CASSGSPYNEQFF | TGCGCCAGCAGCGGGAGCCCCTACAATGAGCAGTTCTTC | TRBJ2-1 | . | TRBV5-1 | 13 | few
CASSPGQANFNQPQHF | TGTGCCAGCTCACCGGGGCAGGCGAATTTTAATCAGCCCCAGCATTTT | TRBJ1-5 | . | TRBV18 | 16 | many
CASSYRGLAGARYEQYF | TGTGCCAGCAGTTATCGCGGACTAGCGGGAGCTAGATACGAGCAGTACTTC | TRBJ2-7 | TRBD2 | TRBV6-2/TRBV6-3 | 17 | few
CASSYPRKTSGRRAEQYF | TGTGCCAGCAGCTACCCAAGGAAAACTAGCGGGAGGCGGGCCGAGCAGTACTTC | TRBJ2-7 | TRBD2 | TRBV7-8 | 18 | few
CASSEQGAYNEQFF | TGTGCCAGCAGCGAACAGGGGGCCTACAATGAGCAGTTCTTC | TRBJ2-1 | TRBD1 | TRBV11-3 | 14 | many
CASSQEWGSYNEQFF | TGTGCCAGCAGCCAGGAGTGGGGCTCCTACAATGAGCAGTTCTTC | TRBJ2-1 | . | TRBV4-2 | 15 | .
CASRRSINEKLFF | TGTGCCAGTAGACGTAGTATCAATGAAAAACTGTTTTTT | TRBJ1-4 | . | TRBV6-1 | 13 | .
CSARNRDSNYEQYF | TGCAGTGCTAGAAACCGGGACTCGAACTACGAGCAGTACTTC | TRBJ2-7 | . | TRBV20-1 | 14 | few
CASSFSGGRYEQYF | TGTGCCAGCAGTTTTTCGGGAGGGCGGTACGAGCAGTACTTC | TRBJ2-7 | TRBD2 | TRBV27 | 14 | .
CASSFQAQETQYF | TGTGCCAGCAGTTTTCAGGCACAAGAGACCCAGTACTTC | TRBJ2-5 | . | TRBV28 | 13 | many
CASSQPPEDTQYF | TGTGCCAGCAGCCAGCCTCCTGAAGATACGCAGTATTTT | TRBJ2-3 | . | TRBV4-2 | 13 | .
CASSAGTYKDTQYF | TGTGCCAGCAGCGCCGGGACCTACAAAGATACGCAGTATTTT | TRBJ2-3 | . | TRBV9 | 14 | many
CASSGPGLAGGYNEQFF | TGCGCCAGCAGCGGTCCAGGACTAGCGGGGGGGTACAATGAGCAGTTCTTC | TRBJ2-1 | TRBD2 | TRBV5-1 | 17 | .
CASTKQQGLNEQFF | TGTGCCAGCACCAAACAACAGGGACTTAATGAGCAGTTCTTC | TRBJ2-1 | . | TRBV2 | 14 | few